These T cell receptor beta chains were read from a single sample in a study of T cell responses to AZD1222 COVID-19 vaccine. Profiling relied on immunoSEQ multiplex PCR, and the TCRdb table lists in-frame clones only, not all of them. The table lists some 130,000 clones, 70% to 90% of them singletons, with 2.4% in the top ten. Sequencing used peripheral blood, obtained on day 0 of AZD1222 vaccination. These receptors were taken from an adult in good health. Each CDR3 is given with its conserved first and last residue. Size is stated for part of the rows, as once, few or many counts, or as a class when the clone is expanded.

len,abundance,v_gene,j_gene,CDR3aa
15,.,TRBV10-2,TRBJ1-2,CASTPRADFHYGYTF
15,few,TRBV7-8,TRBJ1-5,CASSPRTGRNQPQHF
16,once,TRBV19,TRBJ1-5,CASRGTGVPSNQPQHF
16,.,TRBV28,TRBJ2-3,CASSLTDRGGTDTQYF
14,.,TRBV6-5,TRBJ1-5,CASGLGTAVQPQHF
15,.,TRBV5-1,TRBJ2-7,CASSEGTSGAYEQYF
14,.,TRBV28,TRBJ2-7,CASSFGTDPYEQYF
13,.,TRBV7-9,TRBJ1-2,CASSRDRESGYTF
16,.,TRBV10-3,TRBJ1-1,CAISDRGDRVNTEAFF
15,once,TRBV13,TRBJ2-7,CASSFGRVPTYEQYF
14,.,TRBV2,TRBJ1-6,CASSRDIRNSPLHF
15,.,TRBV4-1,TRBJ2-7,CASSQDGTGTYEQYF
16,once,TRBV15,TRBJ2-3,CATSRDRAGGTDTQYF
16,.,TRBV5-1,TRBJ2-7,CASSLRGAREVHEQYF
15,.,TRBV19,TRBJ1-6,CASTPRGTSDSPLHF
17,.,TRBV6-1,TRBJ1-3,CASSVVRQVGAGNTIYF
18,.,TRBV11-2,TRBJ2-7,CASSRNTLLRDPHFEQYF
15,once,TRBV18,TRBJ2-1,CASSPGQQGLGEQFF
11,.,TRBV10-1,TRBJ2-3,CASGARDTQYF
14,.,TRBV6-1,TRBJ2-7,CASSEAQSSYEQYF
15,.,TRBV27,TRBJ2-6,CASSFQGSGANVLTF
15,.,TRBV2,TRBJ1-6,CASSEKQLRNSPLHF
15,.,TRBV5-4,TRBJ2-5,CASSPRPGYQETQYF
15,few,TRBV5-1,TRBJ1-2,CASSLAPGTSEGYTF